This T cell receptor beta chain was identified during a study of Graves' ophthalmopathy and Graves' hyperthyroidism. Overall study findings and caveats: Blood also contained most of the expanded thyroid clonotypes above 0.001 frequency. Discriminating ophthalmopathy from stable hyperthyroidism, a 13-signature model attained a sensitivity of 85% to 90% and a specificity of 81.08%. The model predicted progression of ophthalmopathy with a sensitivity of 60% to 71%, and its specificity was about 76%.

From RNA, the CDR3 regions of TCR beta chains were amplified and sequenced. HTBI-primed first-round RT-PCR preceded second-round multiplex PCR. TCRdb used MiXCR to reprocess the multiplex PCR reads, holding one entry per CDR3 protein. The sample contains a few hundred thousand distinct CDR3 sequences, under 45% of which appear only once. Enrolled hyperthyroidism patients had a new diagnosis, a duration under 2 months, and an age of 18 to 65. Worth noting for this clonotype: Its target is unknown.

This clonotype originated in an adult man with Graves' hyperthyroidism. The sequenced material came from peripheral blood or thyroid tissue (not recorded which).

The CDR3 sequence: CASSEMARGSEQYF. CDR3 DNA: TGCGCCAGCAGTGAGATGGCCAGGGGGAGCGAGCAGTACTTC. The chain employs TRBV10-1 and TRBJ2-7, with 7 nucleotides matching TRBD1. The trim removed 2 bases at V and 6 bases at J, leaving 7 bases unmatched. The CDR3 sequence is 14 residues long. Looked up from germline, CDR1 is WNHNN and CDR2 is SYGVQD (reference sequence).